This paragraph reports one T cell receptor beta chain. The antigen is unknown. The authors built TCR beta libraries using iRepertoire HTBI primers and Arm-PCR of CDR3 regions. One entry per CDR3 protein results from TCRdb running MiXCR on the multiplex PCR reads. The sample lists 350,000 to 500,000 distinct CDR3 sequences, roughly 15% seen once, with under 30% in the top ten. V lost 4 bases, J lost 3 bases, and 10 bases stayed unmatched. In germline, CDR1 is SGDLS, CDR2 YYNGEE. CDR3 size: 16 residues. The sample is drawn from a study of regulatory T cells in long-lasting Graves disease. Findings of the study overall: Accuracy might have suffered from few samples. The study found lower TCR diversity in persistent Graves' patients than in newly diagnosed ones.

Specified time point: newly diagnosed GD, antithyroid drugs for less than 3 months. PBMC-extracted RNA yielded the TCR library. Patients came from an endocrinology department in Xi'an, China. The data also belong to a second study, concerning T cells in Graves' hyperthyroidism and ophthalmopathy.

J is TRBJ1-3 and V is TRBV9; 7 bases map to TRBD1. The TCR originated in a woman younger than 30 with Graves disease. The source was peripheral blood mononuclear cells (PBMCs), collected at new diagnosis, from a patient treated with antithyroid drugs. This chain's CDR3 is CASSPRTGLIGNTIYF. The DNA of the CDR3 is TGTGCCAGCAGCCCACGGACAGGCCTGATTGGAAACACCATATATTTT.